This T cell receptor beta chain was recorded in a study of human CD8 memory T cell subsets. CDR1 and CDR2 from the germline V gene are MGHDK and SYGVNS. This CDR3 is built from 21 residues. Generation of TCR beta libraries used UMI-labeled 5' RACE. TCRdb re-called the 5' RACE reads; every CDR3 protein appears as one record, without DNA. The table counts over 7,000 distinct CDR3 sequences; around 20% lies in the top ten. For this clonotype: The antigen remains undetermined.

The source of the PBMC was buffy coats of healthy donors. Total CD8+ T cells came from negative magnetic enrichment. Study results and caveats: Chao1-based estimation suggested that stem-like memory T cells exhibit greater diversity than precursor exhausted T cells. Only minimal overlap was seen between the stem-like memory and the precursor exhausted T cell repertoires.

The chain combines TRBV25-1 with TRBJ2-1; TCRdb's D call of TRBD2 is untestable without DNA. Sequencing used CD8+ T cells from PBMCs. This receptor was identified in a human donor in good health. The CDR3 is CASSELGGRLAGASSYNEQFF.